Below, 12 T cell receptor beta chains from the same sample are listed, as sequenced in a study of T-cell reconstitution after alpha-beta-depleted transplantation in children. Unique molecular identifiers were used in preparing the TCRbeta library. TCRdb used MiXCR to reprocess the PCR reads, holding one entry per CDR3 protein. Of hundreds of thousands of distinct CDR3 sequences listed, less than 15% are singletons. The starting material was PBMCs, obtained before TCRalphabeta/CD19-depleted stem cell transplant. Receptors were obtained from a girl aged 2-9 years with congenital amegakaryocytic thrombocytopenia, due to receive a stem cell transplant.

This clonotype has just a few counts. The CDR3 protein is CASLSIGYGYTF. CDR3 in DNA: TGTGCCAGCCTCTCAATCGGCTATGGCTACACCTTC. The chain combines TRBV11-2 with TRBJ1-2; D not certain. Per germline, CDR1 SGHAT and CDR2 FQNNGV. V lost 8 bases and J lost 4, with 11 bases in between. The CDR3 spans 12 residues.

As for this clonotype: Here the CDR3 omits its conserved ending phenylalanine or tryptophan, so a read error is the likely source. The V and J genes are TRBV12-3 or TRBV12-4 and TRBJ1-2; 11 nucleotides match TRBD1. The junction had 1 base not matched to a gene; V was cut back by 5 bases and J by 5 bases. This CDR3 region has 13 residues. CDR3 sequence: CASSRDRGYGYTC. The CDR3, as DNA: TGTGCCAGCAGTCGGGACAGGGGGTATGGCTACACCTGC.

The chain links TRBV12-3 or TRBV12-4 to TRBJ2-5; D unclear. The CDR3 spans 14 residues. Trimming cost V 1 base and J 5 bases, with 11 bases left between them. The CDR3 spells CASSLVPLRETQYF. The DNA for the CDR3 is TGTGCCAGCAGTTTAGTGCCCCTCCGGGAGACCCAGTACTTC.

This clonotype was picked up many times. The CDR3 DNA is TGTGCCAGTAGTTCCCGACTGGGCGAGCAGTACTTC. Its translation is CASSSRLGEQYF. This sequence joins TRBV19 and TRBJ2-7; no reliable D call. V was shortened by 5 bases and J by 6 bases, with 11 bases between the two germline ends. CDR1 and CDR2 from the germline V gene are LNHDA and SQIVND (reference sequence). CDR3 length: 12 residues.

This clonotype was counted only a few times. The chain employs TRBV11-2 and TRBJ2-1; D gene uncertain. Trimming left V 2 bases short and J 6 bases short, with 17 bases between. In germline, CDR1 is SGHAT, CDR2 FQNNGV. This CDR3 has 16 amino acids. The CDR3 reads CASSLIRRVVSNEQFF. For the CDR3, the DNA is TGTGCCAGCAGCTTAATAAGGAGAGTGGTATCCAATGAGCAGTTCTTC.

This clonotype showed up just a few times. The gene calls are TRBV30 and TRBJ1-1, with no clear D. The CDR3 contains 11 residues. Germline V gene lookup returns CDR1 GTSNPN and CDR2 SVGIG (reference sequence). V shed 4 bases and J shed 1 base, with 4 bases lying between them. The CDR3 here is CAWIQNTEAFF. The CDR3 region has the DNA TGTGCCTGGATCCAGAACACTGAAGCTTTCTTT.

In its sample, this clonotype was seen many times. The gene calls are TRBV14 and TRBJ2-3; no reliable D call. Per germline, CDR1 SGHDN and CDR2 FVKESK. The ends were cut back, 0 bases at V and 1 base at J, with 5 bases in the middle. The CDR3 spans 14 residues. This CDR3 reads CASSQDWGTDTQYF. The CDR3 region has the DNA TGTGCCAGCAGCCAAGATTGGGGCACAGATACGCAGTATTTT.

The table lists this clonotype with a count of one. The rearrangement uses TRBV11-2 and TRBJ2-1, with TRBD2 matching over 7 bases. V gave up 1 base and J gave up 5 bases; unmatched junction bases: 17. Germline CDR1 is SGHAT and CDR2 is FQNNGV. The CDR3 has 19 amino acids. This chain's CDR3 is CASSLGGGTLLDSNNEQFF. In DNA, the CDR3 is TGTGCCAGCAGCTTAGGGGGGGGGACGCTCCTAGATAGCAACAATGAGCAGTTCTTC.

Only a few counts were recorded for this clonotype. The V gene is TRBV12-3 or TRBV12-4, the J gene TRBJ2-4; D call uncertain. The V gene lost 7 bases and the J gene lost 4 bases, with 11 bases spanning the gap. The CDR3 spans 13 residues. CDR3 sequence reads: CASTGNPKNIQYF. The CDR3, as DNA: TGTGCCAGCACTGGGAATCCGAAAAACATTCAGTACTTC.

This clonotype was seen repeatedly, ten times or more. The CDR3, as DNA: TGTGCCAGCAGTTTAGGGACTAGCCTCAATGAGCAGTTCTTC. This codes for CASSLGTSLNEQFF. V usage is TRBV12-3 or TRBV12-4 and J usage is TRBJ2-1; 8 positions agree with TRBD2. The CDR3 contains 14 residues. Germline trimming cut 1 base from V and 6 bases from J; bases unmatched to any gene: 2.

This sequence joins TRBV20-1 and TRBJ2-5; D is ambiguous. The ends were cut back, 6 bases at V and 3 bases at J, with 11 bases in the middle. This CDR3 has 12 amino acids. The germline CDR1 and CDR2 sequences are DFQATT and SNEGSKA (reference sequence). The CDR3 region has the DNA TGCAGTGCCCTGGGCTCGAAAGAGACCCAGTACTTC. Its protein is CSALGSKETQYF.

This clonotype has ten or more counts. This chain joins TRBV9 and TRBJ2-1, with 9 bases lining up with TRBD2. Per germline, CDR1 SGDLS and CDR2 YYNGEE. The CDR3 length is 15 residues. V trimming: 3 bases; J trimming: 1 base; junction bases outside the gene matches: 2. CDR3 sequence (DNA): TGTGCCAGCAGCGCTAGCGGGGTATCCTACAATGAGCAGTTCTTC. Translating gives CASSASGVSYNEQFF.